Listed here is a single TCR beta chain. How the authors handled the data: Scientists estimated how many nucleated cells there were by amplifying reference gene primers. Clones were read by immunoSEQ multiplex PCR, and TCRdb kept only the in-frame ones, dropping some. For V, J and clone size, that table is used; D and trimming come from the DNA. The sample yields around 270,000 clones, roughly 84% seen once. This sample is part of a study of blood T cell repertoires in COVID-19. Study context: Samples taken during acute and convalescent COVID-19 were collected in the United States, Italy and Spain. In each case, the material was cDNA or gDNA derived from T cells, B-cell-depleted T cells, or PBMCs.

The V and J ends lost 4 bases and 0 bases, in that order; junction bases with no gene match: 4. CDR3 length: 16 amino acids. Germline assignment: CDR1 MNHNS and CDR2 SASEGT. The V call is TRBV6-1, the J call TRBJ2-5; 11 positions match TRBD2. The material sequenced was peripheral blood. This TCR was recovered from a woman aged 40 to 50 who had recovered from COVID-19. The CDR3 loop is CASSAQLAGDQETQYF. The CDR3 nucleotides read TGTGCCAGCAGTGCCCAACTAGCGGGGGACCAAGAGACCCAGTACTTC.